A selection of T cell receptor beta chains follows, all from one sample in a study of OX40 agonist ivuxolimab in advanced cancers. The data were produced by immunoSEQ multiplex PCR, yet TCRdb's version contains in-frame clones alone and is incomplete. In the table there are about 150,000 clones, 85% to 95% of which are singletons. The material was CD4+ or CD8+ T cells sorted from blood, obtained in a trial of the OX40 agonist ivuxolimab. The receptors come from an adult with an advanced solid tumor such as melanoma, head and neck, liver or kidney cancer. Each CDR3 is given with its conserved first and last residue. D genes are given only for firm matches. Clone size is not always given. Where it is, it says once, few, many or a class for expanded clones.

v_call	d_call	j_call	clone_size	cdr3_nt	cdr3_aa
TRBV5-4	TRBD1	TRBJ2-3	.	TGTGCCAGCAGCTTGGAACAGGGGGATACGCAGTATTTT	CASSLEQGDTQYF
TRBV4-3	.	TRBJ2-3	.	TGCGCCAGCAGCCAAGATTCGGGGAGACACACAGATACGCAGTATTTT	CASSQDSGRHTDTQYF
TRBV7-9	.	TRBJ2-7	.	TGTGCCAGCAGCTTAGCCGGCAGGGGAGCCTCCTACGAGCAGTACTTC	CASSLAGRGASYEQYF
TRBV7-9	.	TRBJ2-1	.	TGTGCCAGCAGGGGCAGGGGATCCTACAATGAGCAGTTCTTC	CASRGRGSYNEQFF
TRBV18	.	TRBJ2-5	.	TGTGCCAGCTCCCTCAGGAAAGAGACCCAGTACTTC	CASSLRKETQYF
TRBV7-2	.	TRBJ2-5	.	TGTGCCAGCAGTCCCTCAGAGACCCAGTACTTC	CASSPSETQYF
TRBV5-4	.	TRBJ2-5	.	TGTGCCAGCAGCTTGGGTAATCTGGGGGAGACCCAGTACTTC	CASSLGNLGETQYF
TRBV5-1	TRBD2	TRBJ2-7	few	TGCGCCAGCTACCCCGGGACTAGCGTCTACGAGCAGTACTTC	CASYPGTSVYEQYF
TRBV19	.	TRBJ2-7	.	TGTGCCAGTAGTACGCCCTGGGACGATTCCTACGAGCAGTACTTC	CASSTPWDDSYEQYF
TRBV6-5	.	TRBJ1-1	once	TGTGCCAGCAGCCCCCTGGGCCAGAACACTGAAGCTTTCTTT	CASSPLGQNTEAFF
TRBV9	TRBD2	TRBJ2-7	.	TGTGCCAGCAGCGTAGGAGACGGACTAGGGGTCTCCTACGAGCAGTACTTC	CASSVGDGLGVSYEQYF
TRBV28	.	TRBJ2-1	.	TGTGCCAGCAGTTTAAGGTTAGGGGGGAGGATTTACAATGAGCAGTTCTTC	CASSLRLGGRIYNEQFF
TRBV7-9	.	TRBJ2-7	.	TGTGCCAGCAGCCGCCTAGAAAGCTACGAGCAGTACTTC	CASSRLESYEQYF
TRBV11-1	.	TRBJ2-7	.	TGTGCCAGCAGCTTAGACAGGGTGGGAAACGAGCAGTACTTC	CASSLDRVGNEQYF
TRBV5-4	TRBD1	TRBJ1-2	.	TGTGCCAGCAGCTTGGAGGGCCAGGGGGCCTATGGCTACACCTTC	CASSLEGQGAYGYTF
TRBV29-1	.	TRBJ2-3	.	TGCAGCCGGGGTACGGCAGACACAGATACGCAGTATTTT	CSRGTADTDTQYF
TRBV4-1	.	TRBJ1-2	.	TGCGCCAGCAGCCAAGATCTTTCAGGAAACTATGGCTACACCTTC	CASSQDLSGNYGYTF
TRBV19	.	TRBJ1-1	.	TGTGCCAGTAGTAACCGACGGGGATTGAACACTGAAGCTTTCTTT	CASSNRRGLNTEAFF
TRBV6-5	.	TRBJ1-1	.	TGTGCCAGCACCAATCAGGGGCCTGAAGCTTTCTTT	CASTNQGPEAFF
TRBV27	.	TRBJ2-3	.	TGTGCCAGCAGCCGGATGATCACAGATACGCAGTATTTT	CASSRMITDTQYF
TRBV6-5	.	TRBJ2-3	.	TGTGCCAGCAGTTACTCGTACCGATACACAGATACGCAGTATTTT	CASSYSYRYTDTQYF
TRBV5-1	TRBD2	TRBJ2-7	.	TGCGCCAGCAGCTGGACGGAGCGGGAGGGGAGGTACGAGCAGTACTTC	CASSWTEREGRYEQYF
TRBV6-6	.	TRBJ2-2	.	TGTGCCAGCAGCAACAGGGTCCACACCGGGGAGCTGTTTTTT	CASSNRVHTGELFF
TRBV6-4	TRBD1	TRBJ1-6	.	TGTGCCAGCAGCGCAACAGGGGACTCACCCCTCCACTTT	CASSATGDSPLHF
TRBV9	.	TRBJ1-1	.	TGTGCCAGCAGCGCCGGTCGGGCCGCTTTCCACACTGAAGCTTTCTTT	CASSAGRAAFHTEAFF
TRBV30	.	TRBJ1-1	.	TGTGCCGGAAGGGTAGGGCCGAACACTGAAGCTTTCTTT	CAGRVGPNTEAFF
TRBV19	.	TRBJ1-4	.	TGTGCCAGTAGGGGCCTAGGGAGTGAGGAAAAACTGTTTTTT	CASRGLGSEEKLFF
TRBV10-3	.	TRBJ1-3	.	TGTGCCATCGCGGGGCGTGGAGGAAACACCATATATTTT	CAIAGRGGNTIYF
TRBV7-2	TRBD2	TRBJ2-5	.	TGTGCCAGCAGCTTAACTAGCGGGAGTGGTGGAGAGACCCAGTACTTC	CASSLTSGSGGETQYF
TRBV5-6	.	TRBJ2-5	.	TGTGCCAGCAGCTTGGTTCTAAGGGGAGGATCTCCCAAGACCCAGTACTTC	CASSLVLRGGSPKTQYF
TRBV19	.	TRBJ1-4	once	TGTGCCAGTAGTAGCGCCCAAAGGGAACTGTTTTTT	CASSSAQRELFF
TRBV7-8	TRBD1	TRBJ1-4	.	TGTGCCAGCAGCTCGACAGGGGGTAATGAAAAACTGTTTTTT	CASSSTGGNEKLFF
TRBV5-4	.	TRBJ1-1	.	TGTGCCAGCAGCCGCGAACCAGCCATGAACACTGAAGCTTTCTTT	CASSREPAMNTEAFF
TRBV6-5	TRBD1	TRBJ2-7	.	TGTGCCAGCAGTGTACAGGGGGCCCCCTACGAGCAGTACTTC	CASSVQGAPYEQYF
TRBV19	.	TRBJ2-5	.	TGTGCCAGTAGTGTGAATTGGGGACAAGAGACCCAGTACTTC	CASSVNWGQETQYF
TRBV7-2	.	TRBJ1-5	.	TGTGCCAGCACCATGCCGGGGGAGCCCCAGCATTTT	CASTMPGEPQHF
TRBV4-2	.	TRBJ1-5	.	TGTGCCAGCAGCCAAGTTCTCCAAGGCAATCAGCCCCAGCATTTT	CASSQVLQGNQPQHF
TRBV19	TRBD2	TRBJ2-3	once	TGTGCCAGTAGTAGTCTAGCGGTCACAGATACGCAGTATTTT	CASSSLAVTDTQYF
TRBV6-1	.	TRBJ2-6	.	TGTGCCAACCGTCTATTCTCTGGGGCCAACGTCCTGACTTTC	CANRLFSGANVLTF
TRBV19	TRBD2	TRBJ2-3	.	TGTGCCAGTAGTATAGGCCTAGCGGGAGGGCCGGAAGATACGCAGTATTTT	CASSIGLAGGPEDTQYF
TRBV7-8	TRBD2	TRBJ2-5	.	TGTGCCAGCAGCTTCCTAGGACTAGCGGGAGATGGGGAGACCCAGTACTTC	CASSFLGLAGDGETQYF
TRBV28	.	TRBJ2-3	.	TGTGCCAGCAACGGAGAGAACACAGATACGCAGTATTTT	CASNGENTDTQYF
TRBV7-2	.	TRBJ2-7	.	TGTGCCAGCAGCTTAGGGGGAGGCTACGAGCAGTACTTC	CASSLGGGYEQYF
TRBV9	TRBD2	TRBJ2-2	.	TGTGCCAGCAGCGTAGGAGTAGCGGGGGGGTCCGGGGAGCTGTTTTTT	CASSVGVAGGSGELFF
TRBV19	TRBD2	TRBJ2-1	.	TGTGCCAGTACCTCCTTATGGGGGGCGCGGACTAGCGGCTACAATGAGCAGTTCTTC	CASTSLWGARTSGYNEQFF
TRBV18	.	TRBJ1-2	once	TGTGCCAGCTCACCGGCGGGGTCCCGCTATGGCTACACCTTC	CASSPAGSRYGYTF
TRBV12-5	TRBD1	TRBJ1-4	.	TGTGCTAGTGGTCCGGGGACAGGGTTTGAAAAACTGTTTTTT	CASGPGTGFEKLFF
TRBV7-2	TRBD2	TRBJ2-2	.	TGTGCCAGCAGCTACATAGCGGGGGGGAACACCGGGGAGCTGTTTTTT	CASSYIAGGNTGELFF
TRBV9	.	TRBJ2-2	.	TGTGCCAGCAGCGTAGCGGTGGGGGGGCCTCCCGGGGAGCTGTTTTTT	CASSVAVGGPPGELFF